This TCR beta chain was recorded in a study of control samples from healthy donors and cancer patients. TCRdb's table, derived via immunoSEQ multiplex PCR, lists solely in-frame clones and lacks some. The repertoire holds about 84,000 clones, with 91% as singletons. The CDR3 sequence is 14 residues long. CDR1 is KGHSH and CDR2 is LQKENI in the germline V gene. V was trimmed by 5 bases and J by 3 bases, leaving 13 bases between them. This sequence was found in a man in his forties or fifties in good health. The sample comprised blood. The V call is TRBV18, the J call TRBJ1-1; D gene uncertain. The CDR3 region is CASSSSHGDTEAFF. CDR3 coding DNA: TGTGCCAGCTCATCATCACACGGGGACACTGAAGCTTTCTTT.